This entry concerns a single T cell receptor beta chain. The entry originates in a study of blood T cell repertoires in COVID-19. Study at large: Collection of acute and convalescent COVID-19 samples took place in the United States, Italy and Spain. T cells, B-cell-depleted T cells, or PBMCs provided the cDNA or gDNA that served as material.

In the authors' workflow: Amplified reference gene primers provided the basis for estimating nucleated cell counts. The protocol was immunoSEQ multiplex PCR, while the TCRdb copy is restricted to in-frame clones and leaves out a portion. Clonal size and the V and J genes are those of that table, whereas D and trimming came from the DNA. The table records 100,000 or so clones, about 86% of them present only once. Germline V gene sequence: CDR1 LGHDT, CDR2 YNNKEL (reference sequence). The ends were cut back, 4 bases at V and 7 bases at J, with 14 bases in the middle. The CDR3 spans 14 residues. The sequencing sample was made of peripheral blood. This chain links TRBV3-1 (or the pseudogene TRBV3-2) with TRBJ2-1; D might be TRBD1 (5 bases). The TCR comes from a woman aged 55 to 70 in a cohort sampled during active or convalescent COVID-19. The CDR3 DNA sequence: TGTGCCAGCAGCCGAGTGAAGGGGCCGAATGAGCAGTTCTTC. It specifies CASSRVKGPNEQFF.